This T cell receptor beta chain was recorded in a study of cytomegalovirus exposure and HLA in healthy donors. The study's findings and limits: Reports indicated that the classifier achieved high specificity and sensitivity in diagnosing cytomegalovirus status.

J lost 7 bases, V lost 5 bases, and 10 bases had no gene match. This CDR3 has 15 amino acids. Per the germline V gene, CDR1 is MNHNS and CDR2 is SASEGT. Profiling relied on immunoSEQ multiplex PCR, and the TCRdb table lists in-frame clones only, not all of them. The profile shows under 400,000 clones, 88% of them singletons. In the case of this clone: The antigen is unknown.

The specimen was PBMCs. The chain employs TRBV6-1 and TRBJ1-4; TRBD1 agrees at 7 bases. The clonotype originates from a young man in good health and CMV-seronegative. In DNA form, the CDR3 reads TGTGCCAGCAGTTGGGTAGGAGGGGGCGGTGAAAAACTGTTTTTT. It translates to CASSWVGGGGEKLFF.